The clone carrying this T cell receptor beta chain has ten or more counts. Its specificity is not known. This sample is drawn from a study of T cells in Graves' hyperthyroidism and ophthalmopathy. A lack of ophthalmopathy progression within 18 months defined stable Graves' hyperthyroidism. Lactation, pregnancy, other autoimmune disease or uncontrolled infection led to exclusion of patients. Whole-study findings and limits: Most thyroid clonotypes that were expanded above 0.001 also turned up in blood.

V lost 3 bases to trimming and J lost 2 bases, with 7 bases between them. CDR3 length equals 13 residues. Amplification yielded TCR beta CDR3 regions, with RNA transcripts as the source. HTBI primers were the set used in a first-round RT-PCR of the TCR CDR3. MiXCR was run by TCRdb on the multiplex PCR reads, yielding one entry per CDR3 protein. Of 480,000 or so distinct CDR3 sequences in the sample, roughly 14% are singletons; the top ten hold less than 20%. This TCR derives from a woman aged 18-29 years with Graves' hyperthyroidism. The material sequenced was blood. J is TRBJ1-2 and V is TRBV12-3 or TRBV12-4, with unresolved D. DNA of the CDR3: TGTGCCAGCAGTTTGATGGTGAACTATGGCTACACCTTC. Translation: CASSLMVNYGYTF.